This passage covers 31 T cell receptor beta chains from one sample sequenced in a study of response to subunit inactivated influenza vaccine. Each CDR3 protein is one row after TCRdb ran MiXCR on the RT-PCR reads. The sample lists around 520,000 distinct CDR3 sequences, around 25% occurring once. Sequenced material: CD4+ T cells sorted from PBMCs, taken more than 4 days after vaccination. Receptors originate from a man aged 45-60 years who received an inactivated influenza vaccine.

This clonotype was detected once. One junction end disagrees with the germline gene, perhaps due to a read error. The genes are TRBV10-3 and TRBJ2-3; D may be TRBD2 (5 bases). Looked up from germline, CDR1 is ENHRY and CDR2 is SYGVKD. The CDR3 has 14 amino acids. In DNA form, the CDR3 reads TGTGCCATCAGGAGGGAACTCGACACAGAGACGCAGTATTTT. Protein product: CAIRRELDTETQYF.

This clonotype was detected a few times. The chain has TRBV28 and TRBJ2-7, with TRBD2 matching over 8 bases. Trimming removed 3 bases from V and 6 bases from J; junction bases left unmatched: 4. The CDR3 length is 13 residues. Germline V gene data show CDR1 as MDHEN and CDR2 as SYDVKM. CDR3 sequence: CASSFRGGAEQYF. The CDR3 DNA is TGTGCCAGCAGTTTTCGGGGGGGGGCCGAGCAGTACTTC.

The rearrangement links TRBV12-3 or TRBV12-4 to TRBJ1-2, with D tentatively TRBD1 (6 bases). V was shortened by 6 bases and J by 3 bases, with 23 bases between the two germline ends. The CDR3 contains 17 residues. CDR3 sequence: CASSSQKTGAPDYGYTF. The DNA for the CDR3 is TGTGCCAGCAGCTCCCAAAAGACGGGGGCTCCCGACTATGGCTACACCTTC.

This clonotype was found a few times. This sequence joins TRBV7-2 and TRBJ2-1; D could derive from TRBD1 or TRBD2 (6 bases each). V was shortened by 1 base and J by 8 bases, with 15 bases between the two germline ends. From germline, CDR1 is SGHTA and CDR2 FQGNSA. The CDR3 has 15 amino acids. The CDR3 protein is CASSLGRGLVYEQFF. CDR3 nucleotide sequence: TGTGCCAGCAGCTTAGGACGGGGGCTCGTCTATGAGCAGTTCTTC.

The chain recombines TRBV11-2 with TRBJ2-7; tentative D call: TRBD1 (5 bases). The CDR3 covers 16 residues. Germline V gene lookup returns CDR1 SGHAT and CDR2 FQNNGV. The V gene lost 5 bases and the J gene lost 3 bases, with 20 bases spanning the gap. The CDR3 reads CASSDRRLGSLYEQYF. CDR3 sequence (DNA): TGTGCCAGCAGCGACAGACGGTTGGGTTCCCTCTACGAGCAGTACTTC.

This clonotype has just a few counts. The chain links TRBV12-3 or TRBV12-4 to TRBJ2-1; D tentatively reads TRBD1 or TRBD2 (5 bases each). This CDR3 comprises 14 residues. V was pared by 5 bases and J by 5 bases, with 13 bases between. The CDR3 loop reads CASSVTGPHNEQFF. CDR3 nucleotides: TGTGCCAGCAGTGTTACGGGACCTCACAATGAGCAGTTCTTC.

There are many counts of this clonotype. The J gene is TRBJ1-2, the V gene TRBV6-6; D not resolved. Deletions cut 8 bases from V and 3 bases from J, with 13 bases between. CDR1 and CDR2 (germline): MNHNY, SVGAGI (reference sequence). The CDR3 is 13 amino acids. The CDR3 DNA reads TGTGCCAGCGCCCCCCGGGATGACTATGGCTACACCTTC. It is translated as CASAPRDDYGYTF.

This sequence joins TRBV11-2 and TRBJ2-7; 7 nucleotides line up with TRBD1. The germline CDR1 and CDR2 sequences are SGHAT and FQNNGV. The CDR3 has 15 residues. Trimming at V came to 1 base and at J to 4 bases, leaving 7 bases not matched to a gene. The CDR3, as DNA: TGTGCCAGCAGCTTAGGGGGACAGAGCTCTTACGAGCAGTACTTC. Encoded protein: CASSLGGQSSYEQYF.

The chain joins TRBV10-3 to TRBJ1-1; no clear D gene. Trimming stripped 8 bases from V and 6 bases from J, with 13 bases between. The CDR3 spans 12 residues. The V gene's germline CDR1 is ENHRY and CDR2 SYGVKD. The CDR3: CAIRGLTAEAFF. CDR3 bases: TGTGCCATCCGGGGTTTAACCGCTGAAGCTTTCTTT.

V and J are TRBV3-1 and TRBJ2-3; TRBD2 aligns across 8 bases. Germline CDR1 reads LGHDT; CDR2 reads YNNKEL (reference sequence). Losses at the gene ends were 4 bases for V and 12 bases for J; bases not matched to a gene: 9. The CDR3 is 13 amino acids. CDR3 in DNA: TGTGCCAGCAGCCCAACGGGAGCGGGAGTCCAGTATTTT. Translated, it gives CASSPTGAGVQYF.

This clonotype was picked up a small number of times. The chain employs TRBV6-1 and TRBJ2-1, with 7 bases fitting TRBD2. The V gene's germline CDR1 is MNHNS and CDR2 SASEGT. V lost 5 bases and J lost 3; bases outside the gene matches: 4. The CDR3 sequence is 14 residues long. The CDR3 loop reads CASSTVAGYNEQFF. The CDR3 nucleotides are TGTGCCAGCAGTACCGTAGCGGGCTACAATGAGCAGTTCTTC.

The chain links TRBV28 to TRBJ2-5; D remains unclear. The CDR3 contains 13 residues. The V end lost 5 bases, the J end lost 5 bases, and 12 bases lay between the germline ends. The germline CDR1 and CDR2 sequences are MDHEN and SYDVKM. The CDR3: CASSTLGGETQYF. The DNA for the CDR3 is TGTGCCAGCAGTACCTTAGGTGGGGAGACCCAGTACTTC.

CDR3 sequence: CSVADNTGELFF. In DNA, the CDR3 is TGCAGCGTAGCGGATAACACCGGGGAGCTGTTTTTT. This chain joins TRBV29-1 and TRBJ2-2; D is possibly TRBD2 (5 bases). V was cut by 6 bases and J by 2 bases, with 7 bases left in between. Germline assignment: CDR1 SQVTM and CDR2 ANQGSEA. This CDR3 contains 12 residues.

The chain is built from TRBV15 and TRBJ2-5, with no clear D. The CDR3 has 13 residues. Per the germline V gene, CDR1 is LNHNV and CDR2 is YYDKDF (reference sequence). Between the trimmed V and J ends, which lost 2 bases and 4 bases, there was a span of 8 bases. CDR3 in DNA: TGTGCCACCAGCAGAACCTTTCGAGAGACCCAGTACTTC. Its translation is CATSRTFRETQYF.

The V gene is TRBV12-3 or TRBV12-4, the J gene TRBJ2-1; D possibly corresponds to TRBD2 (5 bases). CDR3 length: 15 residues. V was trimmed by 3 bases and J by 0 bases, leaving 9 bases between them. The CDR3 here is CASSFGMNSYNEQFF. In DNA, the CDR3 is TGTGCCAGCAGTTTCGGGATGAACTCCTACAATGAGCAGTTCTTC.

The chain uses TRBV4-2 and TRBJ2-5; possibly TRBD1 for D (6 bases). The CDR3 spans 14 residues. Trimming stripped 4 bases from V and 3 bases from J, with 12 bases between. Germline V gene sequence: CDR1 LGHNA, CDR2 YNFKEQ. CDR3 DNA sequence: TGTGCCAGCAGCCGCAGACAGGTGGAAGAGACCCAGTACTTC. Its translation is CASSRRQVEETQYF.

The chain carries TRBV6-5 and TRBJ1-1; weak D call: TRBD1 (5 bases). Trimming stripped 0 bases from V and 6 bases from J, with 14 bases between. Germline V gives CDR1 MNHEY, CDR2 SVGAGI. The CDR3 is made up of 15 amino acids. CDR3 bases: TGTGCCAGCAGTTACTCTTTCGGGGGAGGGGCTGAAGCTTTCTTT. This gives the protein CASSYSFGGGAEAFF.

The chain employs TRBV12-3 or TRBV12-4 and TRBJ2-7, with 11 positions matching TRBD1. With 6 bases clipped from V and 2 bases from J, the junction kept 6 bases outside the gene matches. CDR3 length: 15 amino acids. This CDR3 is CASSRQGQGAYEQYF. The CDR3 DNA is TGTGCCAGCAGCCGGCAGGGACAGGGGGCCTACGAGCAGTACTTC.

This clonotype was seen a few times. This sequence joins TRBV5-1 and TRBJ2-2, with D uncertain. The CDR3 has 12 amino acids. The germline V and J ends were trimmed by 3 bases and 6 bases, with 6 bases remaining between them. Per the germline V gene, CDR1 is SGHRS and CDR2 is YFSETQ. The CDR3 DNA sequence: TGCGCCAGCAGCTGGGGTTCCGGGGAGCTGTTTTTT. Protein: CASSWGSGELFF.

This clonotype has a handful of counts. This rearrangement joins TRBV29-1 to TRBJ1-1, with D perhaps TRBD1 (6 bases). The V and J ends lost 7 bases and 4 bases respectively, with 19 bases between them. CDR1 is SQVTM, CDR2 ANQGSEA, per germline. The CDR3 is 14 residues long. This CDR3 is CSAFQPVRGTEAFF. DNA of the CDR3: TGCAGCGCCTTTCAACCTGTCAGGGGCACTGAAGCTTTCTTT.

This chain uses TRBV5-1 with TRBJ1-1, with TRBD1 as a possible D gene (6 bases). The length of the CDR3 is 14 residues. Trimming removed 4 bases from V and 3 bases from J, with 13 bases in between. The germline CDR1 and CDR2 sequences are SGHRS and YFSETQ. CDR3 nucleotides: TGCGCCAGCAGCCCGGCGGACAGTTACACTGAAGCTTTCTTT. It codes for CASSPADSYTEAFF.

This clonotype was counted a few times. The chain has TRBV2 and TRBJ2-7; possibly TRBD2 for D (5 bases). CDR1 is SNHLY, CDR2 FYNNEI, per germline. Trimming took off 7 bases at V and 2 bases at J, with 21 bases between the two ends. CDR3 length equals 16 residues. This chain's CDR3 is CASTRARSAHTYEQYF. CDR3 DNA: TGTGCCAGCACAAGGGCCCGTAGCGCCCACACCTACGAGCAGTACTTC. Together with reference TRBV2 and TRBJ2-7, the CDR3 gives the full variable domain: EPEVTQTPSHQVTQMGQEVILRCVPISNHLYFYWYRQILGQKVEFLVSFYNNEISEKSEIFDDQFSVERPDGSNFTLKIRSTKLEDSAMYFCASTRARSAHTYEQYFGPGTRLTVT.

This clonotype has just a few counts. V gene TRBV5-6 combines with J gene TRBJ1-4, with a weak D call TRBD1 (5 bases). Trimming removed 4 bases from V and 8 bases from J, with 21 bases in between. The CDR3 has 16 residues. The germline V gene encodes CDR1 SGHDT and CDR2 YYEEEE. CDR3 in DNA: TGTGCCAGCAGCCATGGGGGGAGCCGTAAGGACGAAAAACTGTTTTTT. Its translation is CASSHGGSRKDEKLFF.

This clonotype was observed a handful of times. The CDR3 DNA sequence: TGTGCCATCAGTGATTTACCCCAAGGACAGGGTCGGGAGACCCAGTACTTC. It codes for CAISDLPQGQGRETQYF. This chain connects TRBV10-3 to TRBJ2-5; 8 nucleotides match TRBD1. Germline-derived CDR1 and CDR2 are ENHRY and SYGVKD. This CDR3 comprises 17 residues. The trim removed 3 bases at V and 5 bases at J, leaving 14 bases unmatched.

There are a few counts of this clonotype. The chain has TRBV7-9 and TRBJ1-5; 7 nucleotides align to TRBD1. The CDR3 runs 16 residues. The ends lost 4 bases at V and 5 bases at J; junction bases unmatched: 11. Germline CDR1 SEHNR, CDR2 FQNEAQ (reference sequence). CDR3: CASSSTRDSQHQPQHF. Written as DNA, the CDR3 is TGTGCCAGCAGCTCTACTCGGGACAGCCAACATCAGCCCCAGCATTTT.

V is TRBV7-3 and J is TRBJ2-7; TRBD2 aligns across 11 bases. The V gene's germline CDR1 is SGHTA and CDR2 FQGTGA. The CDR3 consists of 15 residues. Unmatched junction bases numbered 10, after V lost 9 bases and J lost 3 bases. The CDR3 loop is CASSNTSGGGYEQYF. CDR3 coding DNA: TGTGCCAGTAGTAATACTAGCGGGGGAGGCTACGAGCAGTACTTC.

CDR3 DNA sequence: TGTGCCAGCACCCCCCCGTGGACCTACGAGCAGTACTTC. Translating gives CASTPPWTYEQYF. The V gene is TRBV7-8, the J gene TRBJ2-7, with unresolved D. Germline loops: CDR1 SGHVS, CDR2 FQNEAQ. The length of the CDR3 is 13 residues. Trimming took off 7 bases at V and 2 bases at J, with 12 bases between the two ends.

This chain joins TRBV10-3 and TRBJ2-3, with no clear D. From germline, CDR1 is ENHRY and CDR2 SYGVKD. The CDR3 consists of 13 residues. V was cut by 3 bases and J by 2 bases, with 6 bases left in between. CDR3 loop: CAISDPITDTQYF. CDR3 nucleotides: TGTGCCATCAGTGACCCGATCACAGATACGCAGTATTTT.

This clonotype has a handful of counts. CDR3 loop: CASSLGQDTEAFF. The CDR3 DNA reads TGTGCCAGCAGTTTAGGACAAGACACTGAAGCTTTCTTT. The genes are TRBV12-3 or TRBV12-4 and TRBJ1-1; no clear D gene. V lost 1 base and J 3 bases, leaving 6 bases between the germline ends. The CDR3 contains 13 residues.

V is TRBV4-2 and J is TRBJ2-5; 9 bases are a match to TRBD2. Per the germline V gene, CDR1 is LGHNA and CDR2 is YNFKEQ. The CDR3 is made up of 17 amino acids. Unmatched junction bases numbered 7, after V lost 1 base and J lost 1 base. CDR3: CASSQGRLADPQETQYF. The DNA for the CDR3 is TGTGCCAGCAGCCAAGGAAGACTAGCGGACCCCCAAGAGACCCAGTACTTC.

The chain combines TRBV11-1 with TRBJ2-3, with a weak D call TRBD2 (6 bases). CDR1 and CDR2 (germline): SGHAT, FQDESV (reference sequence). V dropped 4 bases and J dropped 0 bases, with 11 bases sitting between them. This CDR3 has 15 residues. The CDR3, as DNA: TGTGCCAGCAGCTCTTGGGGAGGTAGCACAGATACGCAGTATTTT. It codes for CASSSWGGSTDTQYF.